The text below deals with one T cell receptor (beta chain). Its target is unknown. This record belongs to a study of cytomegalovirus exposure and HLA in healthy donors. The study, taken as a whole, reports: Later analysis revealed greater clonal expansion in HLA-associated TCR beta chains than in equally common others. Later on, an analysis tied around 17,000 TCR beta sequences to HLA alleles at 0.05 false discovery rate.

Trimming pared 1 base from V and 2 bases from J, leaving 6 bases between. Looked up from germline, CDR1 is KGHSH and CDR2 is LQKENI. This CDR3 is built from 14 residues. Vbeta (60) and Jbeta (13) primers were used in the PCR. The repertoire was sequenced with immunoSEQ multiplex PCR; TCRdb's copy has only in-frame clones and lacks some. The sample includes about 300,000 clones, approximately 90% of them seen just once. This clonotype was sampled from a middle-aged man in good health and CMV-seropositive. The genes are TRBV18 and TRBJ1-5; no definite D call. Input material: PBMCs. The CDR3 bases are TGTGCCAGCTCACCACAGGGAGGCAATCAGCCCCAGCATTTT. Protein: CASSPQGGNQPQHF.